This T cell receptor (beta chain) stems from a study of T cell repertoires in cytomegalovirus infection. Study-wide findings and caveats: The study found HLA-C-restricted CMV-specific TCR beta clonotypes dominating the ex vivo response. Based on cumulative public TCR beta family frequency, carriers of CMV plus the relevant HLA were identified.

Germline loops: CDR1 SGHNT, CDR2 YYREEE (reference sequence). The V segment lost 2 bases and the J segment 3 bases; nucleotides outside the gene matches: 5. This CDR3 spans 15 amino acids. Comments on this clonotype: Antigen specificity is unknown.

Via MiXCR, TCRdb re-called the reads, giving one row per CDR3 protein. This sample carries some 270,000 distinct CDR3 sequences, more than 15% of them seen once, and the ten largest clones take less than 50%. The TCR originated in a human donor in good health (CMV status not recorded). Some clones in this sample may be carry-over from other donors' samples. The chain carries TRBV5-4 and TRBJ2-1, with 7 bases that match TRBD1. Sequencing input: CD8+ T cells from PBMCs. The CDR3 bases are TGTGCCAGCAGCTTTGACAGGGATTTCTACAATGAGCAGTTCTTC. Its translation: CASSFDRDFYNEQFF.